This T cell receptor (beta chain) was found in a study of blood T cell repertoires in COVID-19. Whole-study context: Sites in the United States, Italy and Spain provided acute and convalescent COVID-19 samples.

Clones were read by immunoSEQ multiplex PCR, and TCRdb kept only the in-frame ones, dropping some. Of tens of thousands of clones listed, approximately 91% were seen once; the top ten hold 6.5%. Germline CDR1 is MNHEY and CDR2 is SVGAGI. Trimming cost V 7 bases and J 4 bases, with 19 bases left between them. The CDR3 is made up of 15 amino acids. The sample comprised peripheral blood. This rearrangement joins TRBV6-5 to TRBJ1-2; the D is unclear. The origin of this receptor is a man between 50 and 59 years old with active COVID-19. CDR3 sequence reads: CASNELVEASYGYTF. CDR3 bases: TGTGCCAGCAACGAACTCGTGGAGGCGTCCTATGGCTACACCTTC.